This T cell receptor (beta chain) was recorded in a study of blood T cells in healthy people across ages. With a J-beta primer mix and a sample-barcoded 5' primer, a second PCR ran about 7 to 12 cycles. The template-switch adaptor, which had 12 random nucleotides, put a tag on each cDNA molecule. TCRdb passed the 5' RACE reads through MiXCR, listing each CDR3 protein once. The sample records about 680,000 distinct CDR3 sequences, 45% to 50% being singletons. Researchers report isolating at least 7 million PBMCs per sample. After removal of 8 bases from V and 6 bases from J, the junction contained 18 bases not matched to a gene. CDR1 DFQATT and CDR2 SNEGSKA come from the germline V gene (reference sequence). The CDR3 extends over 16 amino acids.

The chain has TRBV20-1 and TRBJ2-1; 8 positions match TRBD2. Sample: blood. The source of this sequence is a woman aged 55-70 years in good health. CDR3 in amino acids: CSTQFRGKSGGNEQFF. DNA for the CDR3: TGCAGTACTCAATTCCGGGGGAAGAGCGGGGGCAATGAGCAGTTCTTC.